This TCR beta chain comes out of a study of response to subunit inactivated influenza vaccine. Study-level results: A suggestion made by the authors is that each seasonal influenza vaccination recruits few new T cells.

This clonotype was counted only a few times. Its cognate antigen is unknown. CDR1 and CDR2 (germline): MNHNS, SASEGT. The CDR3 loop spans 15 amino acids. V gave up 5 bases and J gave up 2 bases, with 16 bases separating them. TCRdb re-derived calls from the RT-PCR reads in MiXCR, one entry per CDR3 protein. In the table there are 430,000 or so distinct CDR3 sequences, approximately 10% of which are singletons. This sequence was found in a man in his fifties who received an inactivated influenza vaccine. The chain combines TRBV6-1 with TRBJ2-7, with D unclear. Source: PBMCs from blood, taken 40 to 50 days after vaccination. The CDR3 is CASSKLGQATYEQYF. The CDR3, as DNA: TGTGCCAGCAGTAAGCTGGGCCAGGCCACCTACGAGCAGTACTTC.